This T cell receptor beta chain was profiled in a study of radiation and T cells in renal cell carcinoma. The sample's treatment: treatment-naive control, cytoreductive nephrectomy. This renal cell carcinoma was of the clear cell type. Control tumors came from several females and about a dozen males, aged about 35 to 82. Study-wide points: Dominant CDR3 motifs were more common in irradiated tumors than controls. In nephrectomy-only tumors, top 100 clonotypes averaged around 45%, versus around 54% irradiated.

Sequenced by immunoSEQ multiplex PCR; TCRdb stores in-frame clones only, minus some. The sample holds about 25,000 clones, roughly 64% seen once. This CDR3 region has 14 residues. V gave up 4 bases and J gave up 10 bases, with 17 bases separating them. CDR1 is SGHVS and CDR2 is FQNEAQ in the germline V gene. This clone was counted a few times. Its specificity is unknown. The receptor was derived from a man aged 35 to 55 with renal cell carcinoma. The chain is built from TRBV7-8 and TRBJ2-1; D unclear. The specimen was tumor tissue, collected from a patient whose treatment was nephrectomy without radiotherapy. The CDR3 DNA is TGTGCCAGCAGCTCCAGACGGTTCCACATGGAGCAGTTCTTC. This gives the protein CASSSRRFHMEQFF.